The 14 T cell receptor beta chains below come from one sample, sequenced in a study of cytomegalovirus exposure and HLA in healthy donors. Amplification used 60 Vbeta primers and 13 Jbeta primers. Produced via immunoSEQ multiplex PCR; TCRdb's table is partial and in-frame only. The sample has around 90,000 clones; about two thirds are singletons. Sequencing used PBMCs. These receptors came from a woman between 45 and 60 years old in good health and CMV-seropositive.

The CDR3 DNA sequence: TGTGCCAGCAGTTCTCCGCAGACTGGGACCGGGGAGCTGTTTTTT. Protein product: CASSSPQTGTGELFF. This rearrangement joins TRBV6-5 to TRBJ2-2; D uncertain. The CDR3 loop spans 15 amino acids. Germline values: CDR1 MNHEY, CDR2 SVGAGI. V shed 4 bases and J shed 5 bases, with 14 bases lying between them.

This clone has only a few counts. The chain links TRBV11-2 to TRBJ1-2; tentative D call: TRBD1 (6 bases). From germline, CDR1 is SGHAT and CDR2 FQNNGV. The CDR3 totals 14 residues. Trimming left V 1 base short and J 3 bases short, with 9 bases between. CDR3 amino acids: CASSLVSGDYGYTF. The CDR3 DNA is TGTGCCAGCAGCTTAGTGTCAGGGGACTATGGCTACACCTTC.

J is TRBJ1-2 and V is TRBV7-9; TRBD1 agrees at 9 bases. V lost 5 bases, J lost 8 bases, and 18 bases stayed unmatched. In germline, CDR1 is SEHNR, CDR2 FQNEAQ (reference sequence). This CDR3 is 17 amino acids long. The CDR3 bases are TGTGCCAGCAGCCATGACTCTGGGACAGGGAAAACAGGGGGCTACACCTTC. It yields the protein CASSHDSGTGKTGGYTF.

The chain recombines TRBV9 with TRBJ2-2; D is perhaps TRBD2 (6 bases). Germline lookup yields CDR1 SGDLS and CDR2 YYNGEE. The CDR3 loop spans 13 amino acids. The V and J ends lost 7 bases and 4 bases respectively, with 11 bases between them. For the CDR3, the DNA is TGTGCCAGCGAGGCGGGGTCCACCGGGGAGCTGTTTTTT. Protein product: CASEAGSTGELFF.

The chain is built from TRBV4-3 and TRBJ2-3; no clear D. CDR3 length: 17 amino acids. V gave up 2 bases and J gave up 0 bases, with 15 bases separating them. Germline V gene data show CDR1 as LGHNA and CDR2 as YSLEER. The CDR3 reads CASSQTPEPTSTDTQYF. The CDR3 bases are TGCGCCAGCAGCCAAACCCCCGAACCTACTAGCACAGATACGCAGTATTTT.

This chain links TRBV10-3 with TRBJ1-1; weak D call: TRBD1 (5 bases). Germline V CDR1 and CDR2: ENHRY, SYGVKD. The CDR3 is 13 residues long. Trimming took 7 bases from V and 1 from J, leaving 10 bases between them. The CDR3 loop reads CAIMGGSNTEAFF. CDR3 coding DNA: TGTGCCATCATGGGGGGATCGAACACTGAAGCTTTCTTT.

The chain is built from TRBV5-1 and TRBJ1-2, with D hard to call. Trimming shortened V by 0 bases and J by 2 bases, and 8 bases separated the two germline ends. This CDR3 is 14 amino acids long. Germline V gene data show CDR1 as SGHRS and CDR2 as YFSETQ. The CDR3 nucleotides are TGCGCCAGCAGCTTGGTATCCAGAAACTATGGCTACACCTTC. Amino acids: CASSLVSRNYGYTF.

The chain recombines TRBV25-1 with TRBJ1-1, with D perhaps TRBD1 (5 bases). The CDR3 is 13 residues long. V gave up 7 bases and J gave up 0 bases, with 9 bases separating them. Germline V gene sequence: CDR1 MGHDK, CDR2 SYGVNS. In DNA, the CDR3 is TGTGCCAGCATGAAGGGGTTGAACACTGAAGCTTTCTTT. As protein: CASMKGLNTEAFF.

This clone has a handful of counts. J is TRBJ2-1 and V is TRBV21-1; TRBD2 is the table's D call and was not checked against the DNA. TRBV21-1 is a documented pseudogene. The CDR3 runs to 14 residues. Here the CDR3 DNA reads TGTGCCAGCAGCAATCGGACTACCTACAATGAGCAGTTCTTC. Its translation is CASSNRTTYNEQFF.

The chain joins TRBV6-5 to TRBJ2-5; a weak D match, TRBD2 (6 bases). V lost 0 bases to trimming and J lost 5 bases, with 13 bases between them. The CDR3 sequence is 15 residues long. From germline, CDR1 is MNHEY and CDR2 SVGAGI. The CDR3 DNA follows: TGTGCCAGCAGTTACTCTGGCGGGGCCGTTGAGACCCAGTACTTC. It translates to CASSYSGGAVETQYF.

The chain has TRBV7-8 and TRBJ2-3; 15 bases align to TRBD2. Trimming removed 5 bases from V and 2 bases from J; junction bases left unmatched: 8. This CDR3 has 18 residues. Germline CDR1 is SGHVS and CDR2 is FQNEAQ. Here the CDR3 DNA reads TGTGCCAGCAGCAGGATCGGGACTAGCGGGGGGACCACAGATACGCAGTATTTT. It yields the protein CASSRIGTSGGTTDTQYF.

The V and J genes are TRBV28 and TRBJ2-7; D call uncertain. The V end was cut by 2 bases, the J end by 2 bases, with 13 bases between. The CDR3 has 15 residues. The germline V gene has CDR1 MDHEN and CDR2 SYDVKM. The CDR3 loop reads CASSLGTAGAYEQYF. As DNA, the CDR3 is TGTGCCAGCAGTTTAGGTACCGCCGGAGCCTACGAGCAGTACTTC. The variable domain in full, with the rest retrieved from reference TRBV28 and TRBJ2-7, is DVKVTQSSRYLVKRTGEKVFLECVQDMDHENMFWYRQDPGLGLRLIYFSYDVKMKEKGDIPEGYSVSREKKERFSLILESASTNQTSMYLCASSLGTAGAYEQYFGPGTRLTVT.

The CDR3 DNA is TGTGCCAGCAGCCCCCAGACAGGAACTTACAATGAGCAGTTCTTC. Translating gives CASSPQTGTYNEQFF. The chain combines TRBV7-7 with TRBJ2-1; TRBD1 might be the D (6 bases). Trimming stripped 5 bases from V and 4 bases from J, with 15 bases between. The CDR3 consists of 15 residues. Germline CDR1 reads SSHAT; CDR2 reads FNYEAQ (reference sequence).

In DNA, the CDR3 is TGTGCCAGCAATTCCGGGACAGGCCCCACAGATACGCAGTATTTT. Its protein product is CASNSGTGPTDTQYF. This chain links TRBV2 with TRBJ2-3; TRBD1 matches at 8 bases. Looked up from germline, CDR1 is SNHLY and CDR2 is FYNNEI. This CDR3 contains 15 residues. The V gene end was trimmed by 7 bases and the J gene end by 2 bases; junction bases not matched to a gene: 8.